Each of the 8 T cell receptor beta chains below was sequenced from the same sample in a study of T-cell reconstitution after alpha-beta-depleted transplantation in children. During its preparation, the TCRbeta library received unique molecular identifiers. TCRdb ran MiXCR on the PCR reads and lists one entry per CDR3 protein. The sample lists about 640,000 distinct CDR3 sequences; around a sixth were seen once. The sample consisted of PBMCs from the stem cell graft donor, taken from the stem cell graft. These receptors came from a human donor who donated a stem cell graft to a child with acute myeloid leukemia.

This clonotype was picked up a small number of times. This sequence joins TRBV5-6 and TRBJ1-1; unclear D gene. Germline V gives CDR1 SGHDT, CDR2 YYEEEE. Trimming shortened V by 4 bases and J by 3 bases, and 13 bases separated the two germline ends. This CDR3 contains 14 residues. CDR3 coding DNA: TGTGCCAGCAGCCCGCCATTGTGGGACACTGAAGCTTTCTTT. Its protein is CASSPPLWDTEAFF.

This clonotype was detected a few times. V gene TRBV6-2 or TRBV6-3 combines with J gene TRBJ2-7; 7 nucleotides match TRBD1. The CDR3 consists of 14 residues. Germline lookup yields CDR1 MNHEY and CDR2 SVGEGT. Trimming removed 7 bases from V and 0 bases from J; junction bases left unmatched: 6. CDR3 sequence reads: CASTEDRSSYEQYF. CDR3 in DNA: TGTGCCAGCACCGAGGACAGGAGCTCCTACGAGCAGTACTTC.

The rearrangement links TRBV7-8 to TRBJ2-7; D remains unclear. CDR3 length: 13 amino acids. The ends were cut back, 1 base at V and 4 bases at J, with 8 bases in the middle. Germline lookup yields CDR1 SGHVS and CDR2 FQNEAQ. This CDR3 reads CASSLVGWYEQYV. The CDR3 DNA is TGTGCCAGCAGCTTAGTAGGGTGGTACGAGCAGTACGTC.

This clonotype was detected many times. The J gene is TRBJ1-1, the V gene TRBV12-3 or TRBV12-4, with D hard to call. This CDR3 has 14 residues. Trimming left V 6 bases short and J 2 bases short, with 13 bases between. CDR3 DNA: TGTGCCAGCAGATTCATCACAGAAAACACTGAAGCTTTCTTT. Translating it yields CASRFITENTEAFF.

This clonotype was found many times. The chain uses TRBV5-8 and TRBJ2-1, with 12 bases identical to TRBD1. Germline trimming cut 2 bases from V and 9 bases from J; bases unmatched to any gene: 9. The CDR3 contains 16 residues. Looked up from germline, CDR1 is SGHTS and CDR2 is YDEGEE. CDR3 sequence (DNA): TGTGCCAGCAGCTTTATTGGGGGACAGGGGGCTGGTGAGCAGTTCTTC. Amino acids: CASSFIGGQGAGEQFF.

This clonotype was seen repeatedly, ten times or more. V usage is TRBV4-3 and J usage is TRBJ1-2; a weak D match, TRBD1 (5 bases). The CDR3 is 14 amino acids. The ends were cut back, 0 bases at V and 8 bases at J, with 13 bases in the middle. Germline V gives CDR1 LGHNA, CDR2 YSLEER. The CDR3 nucleotides are TGCGCCAGCAGCCAAGATTTGGGGGTAGAGGGCTACACCTTC. It is translated as CASSQDLGVEGYTF.

This clonotype has a count of ten or more. The chain links TRBV20-1 to TRBJ1-1; TRBD1 is a possible D gene (5 bases). Germline CDR1 is DFQATT and CDR2 is SNEGSKA (reference sequence). The CDR3 is 13 amino acids. The V and J ends lost 3 bases and 0 bases respectively, with 8 bases between them. As DNA, the CDR3 is TGCAGTGCTAGGACAGCAATGAACACTGAAGCTTTCTTT. It yields the protein CSARTAMNTEAFF.

The CDR3 sequence is CASSPTSTRGYEQFF. CDR3 DNA sequence: TGCGCCAGCAGCCCGACGTCGACGCGGGGGTATGAGCAGTTCTTC. This chain links TRBV5-1 with TRBJ2-1, with 7 bases identical to TRBD2. J gave up 8 bases and V 4 bases, and 12 bases lay outside the gene matches. CDR3 size: 15 residues. CDR1 is SGHRS and CDR2 is YFSETQ in the germline V gene.